This TCR beta chain originates from a study of T-cell memory formation after mild COVID-19. Points from the study as a whole: Clones shrinking from day 15 to 85 showed even CD4/CD8 mixes; later expanders tilted CD4+. The second-wave clones peaking on day 37 were not confirmed as SARS-CoV-2-specific.

This clonotype showed up just a few times. Antigen specificity is unknown. TCRdb itself ran the 5' RACE reads through MiXCR, one entry per CDR3 protein. The data hold around 200,000 distinct CDR3 sequences, with roughly 10% observed a single time. Germline V gene lookup returns CDR1 DFQATT and CDR2 SNEGSKA (reference sequence). This CDR3 has 16 amino acids. Unmatched junction bases numbered 12, after V lost 0 bases and J lost 5 bases. Sequenced input: PBMCs or a T cell subset sorted from them (not recorded which). The genes are TRBV20-1 and TRBJ2-7; 8 bases match TRBD2. This TCR was recovered from a man between 18 and 35 years old who had mild COVID-19 (a few samples of this study predate the infection). Cell type and time point are not known. CDR3: CSARDRRAGGLNEQYF. CDR3 sequence (DNA): TGCAGTGCTAGAGATCGGCGGGCGGGGGGCCTCAACGAGCAGTACTTC.